Presented here are 15 T cell receptor beta chains from one specimen sequenced in a study of post-analysis software for immune sequencing data (dated by TCRdb to 2014 to 2015). Paper-wide results and their limitations: About five TRBV segments, including TRBV5-6, TRBV5-1 and TRBV20-1, were significantly more frequent in patients than controls.

Library creation used PCR. Data came from an Illumina HiSeq 2500. To reduce PCR and sequencing biases, unique molecular identifiers were built into the TCR beta cDNA libraries. The raw public data were reprocessed by TCRdb itself: fastp quality trimming at Q25, MiXCR clonotype calling, in-frame beta chains only. Identical CDR3 proteins give one entry, which carries the most common genes and DNA. For this sample there are roughly 180,000 distinct CDR3 sequences; approximately 30% appear just once. The ten most abundant clones make up approximately 1.5% of the sample. Their specific antigens are unknown. The sequenced sample consisted of blood. These receptors all stem from a girl aged 10-17 years with multiple sclerosis.

In its sample, this clonotype was seen a few times. V and J are TRBV5-6 and TRBJ1-1, with a tentative D call TRBD1 (6 bases). The germline V and J ends were trimmed by 4 bases and 3 bases, with 16 bases remaining between them. CDR3 length equals 15 residues. CDR1 and CDR2 from the germline V gene are SGHDT and YYEEEE. CDR3 nucleotide sequence: TGTGCCAGCAGCCCCACGGGGGGGCGGCACACTGAAGCTTTCTTT. This encodes CASSPTGGRHTEAFF.

V is TRBV6-2 or TRBV6-3 and J is TRBJ2-5; TRBD2 matches 12 bases. The length of the CDR3 is 16 residues. The V gene end was trimmed by 8 bases and the J gene end by 4 bases; junction bases not matched to a gene: 11. The germline CDR1 and CDR2 sequences are MNHEY and SVGEGT. The CDR3 bases are TGTGCCAGCGGAGGACTAGCGGGGAACGTGCGAGAGACCCAGTACTTC. Amino acid sequence: CASGGLAGNVRETQYF.

The table lists this clonotype with a few counts. The chain uses TRBV14 and TRBJ1-2; D uncertain. This CDR3 contains 15 residues. Between the trimmed V and J ends, which lost 0 bases and 2 bases, there was a span of 10 bases. Germline CDR1 and CDR2: SGHDN and FVKESK. The CDR3 sequence is CASSQDFSSNYGYTF. For the CDR3, the DNA is TGTGCCAGCAGCCAAGATTTCAGTTCGAACTATGGCTACACCTTC.

The sample holds many counts of this clonotype. The chain combines TRBV29-1 with TRBJ2-1, with TRBD2 identical over 13 bases. CDR1 and CDR2 from the germline V gene are SQVTM and ANQGSEA. Trimming removed 0 bases from V and 6 bases from J; junction bases left unmatched: 8. The CDR3 loop spans 17 amino acids. The CDR3 protein is CSVEDRGLAGRRNEQFF. CDR3 in DNA: TGCAGCGTTGAAGATAGGGGACTAGCGGGACGACGCAATGAGCAGTTCTTC.

Many counts were recorded for this clonotype. V is TRBV29-1 and J is TRBJ2-1; D is unresolved. The CDR3 has 10 amino acids. Looked up from germline, CDR1 is SQVTM and CDR2 is ANQGSEA. V gave up 7 bases and J gave up 3 bases, with 4 bases separating them. CDR3 amino acids: CSGFYNEQFF. CDR3 sequence (DNA): TGCAGCGGGTTCTACAATGAGCAGTTCTTC.

Worth noting for this clonotype: Just one base apart from a much larger clone, this may be a read error. The CDR3 protein is CASSYLDRLAGSHEQYF. For the CDR3, the DNA is TGTGCCAGCAGTTACTTAGATAGACTAGCGGGAAGCCACGAGCAGTACTTC. The rearrangement links TRBV6-6 to TRBJ2-7; 11 nucleotides line up with TRBD2. With 1 base clipped from V and 5 bases from J, the junction kept 10 bases outside the gene matches. Germline lookup yields CDR1 MNHNY and CDR2 SVGAGI (reference sequence). The CDR3 runs 17 residues.

The J gene is TRBJ1-1, the V gene TRBV6-5, with D perhaps matching TRBD1 (5 bases). Germline V CDR1 and CDR2: MNHEY, SVGAGI. There are 12 residues in the CDR3. Trimming left V 2 bases short and J 7 bases short, with 8 bases between. The CDR3 region is CASSYNQGEAFF. In DNA form, the CDR3 reads TGTGCCAGCAGTTACAACCAGGGTGAAGCTTTCTTT.

J is TRBJ1-1 and V is TRBV3-1; D is uncertain. Germline CDR1 LGHDT, CDR2 YNNKEL (reference sequence). Trimming removed 4 bases from V and 5 bases from J, with 8 bases in between. The length of the CDR3 is 12 residues. The CDR3 region has the DNA TGTGCCAGCAGCCTCGCGCGGACTGAAGCTTTCTTT. Its protein product is CASSLARTEAFF.

CDR3 residues: CASSSQGAGAFF. CDR3 in DNA: TGTGCCAGCAGTTCACAGGGGGCTGGAGCTTTCTTT. This chain connects TRBV28 to TRBJ1-1; the match to TRBD1 covers 9 bases. The germline gives CDR1 MDHEN, CDR2 SYDVKM. This CDR3 has 12 residues. V trimming: 4 bases; J trimming: 10 bases; junction bases outside the gene matches: 4. Looking up the rest from reference TRBV28 and TRBJ1-1 gives the full variable domain: DVKVTQSSRYLVKRTGEKVFLECVQDMDHENMFWYRQDPGLGLRLIYFSYDVKMKEKGDIPEGYSVSREKKERFSLILESASTNQTSMYLCASSSQGAGAFFGQGTRLTVV.

The J gene is TRBJ2-7, the V gene TRBV28; D call uncertain. The CDR3 contains 15 residues. Trimming took off 1 base at V and 7 bases at J, with 17 bases between the two ends. Per the germline V gene, CDR1 is MDHEN and CDR2 is SYDVKM. The CDR3 region is CASSLSDPAWLEQYF. The CDR3 region has the DNA TGTGCCAGCAGTTTATCGGACCCCGCCTGGCTGGAGCAGTACTTC.

This clonotype was seen a handful of times. The rearrangement uses TRBV21-1 and TRBJ2-7; TRBD2 is taken as the D call from the table, unchecked against the DNA. TRBV21-1 is a pseudogene locus. The CDR3 has 18 residues. This chain's CDR3 is CASSKQGYEREVTYEQYF. DNA of the CDR3: TGTGCCAGCAGCAAACAGGGGTATGAGCGGGAAGTAACCTACGAGCAGTACTTC.

The chain couples TRBV5-1 to TRBJ2-3; tentatively, D is TRBD2 (5 bases). V was clipped by 4 bases and J by 5 bases, with 11 bases between them. The CDR3 extends over 13 amino acids. Germline V gene lookup returns CDR1 SGHRS and CDR2 YFSETQ. CDR3 residues: CASSPAGGDTQYF. In DNA, the CDR3 is TGCGCCAGCAGCCCGGCAGGAGGAGATACGCAGTATTTT.

This clonotype came up many times. V gene TRBV7-9 combines with J gene TRBJ2-3; D remains ambiguous. V lost 5 bases and J 0 bases, leaving 12 bases between the germline ends. In germline, CDR1 is SEHNR, CDR2 FQNEAQ (reference sequence). There are 15 residues in the CDR3. The DNA of the CDR3 is TGTGCCAGCAGCGCGGACCTCTTTAGCACAGATACGCAGTATTTT. This sequence encodes CASSADLFSTDTQYF.

This sequence joins TRBV3-1 and TRBJ2-1; 8 bases fit TRBD2. The better agreement between TRBJ2-7 and the DNA end casts doubt on the J call. CDR3 length equals 17 residues. CDR1 LGHDT and CDR2 YNNKEL come from the germline V gene (reference sequence). For the CDR3, the DNA is TGTGCCAGCAGCCTCACGAAAGCGGGAGTGGGTGACAATGAGCAGTACTTC. Its translation: CASSLTKAGVGDNEQYF.

The chain has TRBV7-2 and TRBJ1-2, with a weak D call TRBD1 (5 bases). CDR1 SGHTA and CDR2 FQGNSA come from the germline V gene. Trimming left V 2 bases short and J 4 bases short, with 11 bases between. This CDR3 spans 14 amino acids. The CDR3 reads CASSLLPGSYGYTF. The CDR3 nucleotides are TGTGCCAGCAGCTTATTGCCAGGGAGCTATGGCTACACCTTC.